This TCR beta chain was sequenced in a study of a mutant IDH1 vaccine in newly diagnosed glioma. Study context: In some groups vaccination began 4-6 weeks post-radiotherapy; others received it with temozolomide.

Method: immunoSEQ multiplex PCR; TCRdb's copy keeps in-frame clones and lacks some. Of over 60,000 clones in the sample, 75% to 85% were seen once. Study-level findings and limits: A vaccine-induced immune response developed in 90% to 95% of the patients.

The germline CDR1 and CDR2 sequences are SGHTA and FQGNSA. CDR3 length: 16 residues. V lost 5 bases to trimming and J lost 1 base; unmatched junction nucleotides: 7. The sample's time point: week 35, safety follow-up. Doses of 300 ug of mutant IDH1 20-mer peptide were given with topical imiquimod. For this clone: Its antigen is currently unknown.

The chain recombines TRBV7-2 with TRBJ2-5; 10 nucleotides line up with TRBD2. This specimen consisted of PBMCs, obtained from a glioma patient whose treatment included an IDH1 peptide vaccine. This receptor was obtained from a man between 35 and 55 years old with glioma. CDR3 sequence (DNA): TGTGCCAGCAGCCTTGTAGCGGGAGGCCCCCAAGAGACCCAGTACTTC. Protein: CASSLVAGGPQETQYF. Together with reference TRBV7-2 and TRBJ2-5, the CDR3 gives the full variable domain: GAGVSQSPSNKVTEKGKDVELRCDPISGHTALYWYRQSLGQGLEFLIYFQGNSAPDKSGLPSDRFSAERTGGSVSTLTIQRTQQEDSAVYLCASSLVAGGPQETQYFGPGTRLLVL.